The 31 T cell receptor beta chains listed next were all sequenced from one sample in a study of human T cells and chemical hapten exposure. TCRdb reprocessed the RACE reads via MiXCR and lists one record per CDR3 protein. The data show around 360,000 distinct CDR3 sequences, about 6.9% seen once. As for time point: patch test 2, 6 weeks after DPC sensitization. As for treatment: therapeutic diphenylcyclopropenone sensitization with weekly scalp DPC. This specimen was whole blood, taken in connection with sensitization to the hapten diphenylcyclopropenone (DPC). The receptors shown here come from a woman aged 18-29 years with alopecia areata. Some clones in this sample may be carry-over from other donors' samples.

This clonotype was found a few times. The chain is built from TRBV6-5 and TRBJ1-3; no firm D call. Trimming shortened V by 7 bases and J by 8 bases, and 9 bases separated the two germline ends. CDR3 length: 11 residues. Per germline, CDR1 MNHEY and CDR2 SVGAGI. The CDR3 loop reads CASMKFDTIYF. DNA of the CDR3: TGTGCCAGCATGAAGTTCGACACCATATATTTT.

There are many counts of this clonotype. The V and J genes are TRBV28 and TRBJ1-4; the match to TRBD1 covers 8 bases. The CDR3 sequence is 15 residues long. Germline lookup yields CDR1 MDHEN and CDR2 SYDVKM. The V gene end was trimmed by 4 bases and the J gene end by 6 bases; junction bases not matched to a gene: 7. CDR3 DNA sequence: TGTGCCAGCAGTTCAGGACAGGGACACCATGAAAAACTGTTTTTT. Translation gives CASSSGQGHHEKLFF.

In its sample, this clonotype was seen a few times. The rearrangement joins TRBV2 to TRBJ1-4, with 11 bases that match TRBD1. Per the germline V gene, CDR1 is SNHLY and CDR2 is FYNNEI. The trim removed 4 bases at V and 6 bases at J, leaving 10 bases unmatched. The CDR3 runs 17 residues. The chain's CDR3 is CASSGTGGFGTYEKLFF. The CDR3, as DNA: TGTGCCAGCAGTGGGACAGGGGGCTTCGGGACTTATGAAAAACTGTTTTTT.

This clonotype occurred many times. The rearrangement links TRBV9 to TRBJ1-4; no definite D call. The CDR3 consists of 14 residues. The V end was cut by 0 bases, the J end by 4 bases, with 7 bases between. Germline CDR1 is SGDLS and CDR2 is YYNGEE. The CDR3 region has the DNA TGTGCCAGCAGCGTAGAACAGTATAATGAAAAACTGTTTTTT. It encodes CASSVEQYNEKLFF.

This clonotype was found many times. The genes are TRBV29-1 and TRBJ1-2, with D unresolved. Germline V lookup: CDR1 SQVTM, CDR2 ANQGSEA. Trimming cost V 3 bases and J 0 bases, with 20 bases left between them. The CDR3 runs 17 residues. CDR3 bases: TGCAGCGTTGATAATTCCCTGACGGGAGGCACTAACTATGGCTACACCTTC. It translates to CSVDNSLTGGTNYGYTF.

This clonotype was seen a few times. V gene TRBV12-3 or TRBV12-4 combines with J gene TRBJ2-3, with 8 bases fitting TRBD2. CDR3 size: 13 residues. V dropped 3 bases and J dropped 7; count of bases not matched to a gene: 3. The DNA for the CDR3 is TGTGCCAGCAGTTTGAGCGGGGGTTATACGCAGTATTTT. Encoded protein: CASSLSGGYTQYF.

V is TRBV7-2 and J is TRBJ1-4; TRBD1 might be the D (6 bases). The CDR3 has 16 amino acids. Germline V CDR1 and CDR2: SGHTA, FQGNSA. The ends were cut back, 5 bases at V and 0 bases at J, with 13 bases in the middle. The CDR3 is CASSIRNRATNEKLFF. The DNA for the CDR3 is TGTGCCAGCAGCATCAGAAACAGGGCAACTAATGAAAAACTGTTTTTT.

This clonotype was recorded a few times. This chain links TRBV18 with TRBJ1-5; D is unclear. The CDR3 is 13 amino acids. The V gene lost 4 bases and the J gene lost 4 bases, with 8 bases spanning the gap. CDR1 and CDR2 (germline): KGHSH, LQKENI. CDR3 in DNA: TGTGCCAGCTCACGTGGAGAGAATCAGCCCCAGCATTTT. Translating it yields CASSRGENQPQHF.

The chain uses TRBV18 and TRBJ1-2, with TRBD1 identical over 10 bases. CDR3 length: 15 residues. With 6 bases clipped from V and 6 bases from J, the junction kept 10 bases outside the gene matches. Germline V gene sequence: CDR1 KGHSH, CDR2 LQKENI. CDR3 protein: CASSPTTGGDHGYTF. The CDR3 nucleotides read TGTGCCAGCTCCCCTACGACAGGGGGCGATCATGGCTACACCTTC.

This clonotype was counted many times. The V and J genes are TRBV24-1 and TRBJ2-2, with D tentatively TRBD1 or TRBD2 (5 bases each). The germline V and J ends were trimmed by 3 bases and 3 bases, with 10 bases remaining between them. The CDR3 has 15 amino acids. CDR1 KGHDR and CDR2 SFDVKD come from the germline V gene. CDR3 in amino acids: CATSDPQGDTGELFF. DNA for the CDR3: TGTGCCACCAGTGATCCCCAGGGAGACACCGGGGAGCTGTTTTTT.

This clonotype appeared once. The chain uses TRBV24-1 and TRBJ2-2, with 8 bases lining up with TRBD1. Germline loops: CDR1 KGHDR, CDR2 SFDVKD. The CDR3 is made up of 17 amino acids. The junction had 8 bases not matched to a gene; V was cut back by 4 bases and J by 2 bases. In DNA form, the CDR3 reads TGTGCCACCAGTGACCGAAGGGGACAGGATAACACCGGGGAGCTGTTTTTT. Protein sequence: CATSDRRGQDNTGELFF.

As regards this clonotype: This clone may be a read error of a much larger clone one base away. This chain uses TRBV12-3 or TRBV12-4 with TRBJ1-5, with 9 bases lining up with TRBD1. This CDR3 comprises 12 residues. Trimming cost V 6 bases and J 15 bases; bases outside gene matches: 9. The CDR3 DNA is TGTGCCAGCAGGATTTACAGGGGGCGCCTGCATTTT. Translation gives CASRIYRGRLHF.

This clonotype was recorded many times. The chain couples TRBV5-5 to TRBJ1-5; D gene unclear. Germline CDR1 and CDR2: SGHKS and YYEKEE (reference sequence). The CDR3 has 16 residues. With 3 bases removed from V and 3 bases from J, the gap between germline ends came to 16 bases. For the CDR3, the DNA is TGTGCCAGCAGCTCCCGGGTAGGGCCGAACAATCAGCCCCAGCATTTT. It is translated as CASSSRVGPNNQPQHF.

A few counts support this clonotype. The chain carries TRBV6-1 and TRBJ2-1; weak D call: TRBD1 (5 bases). CDR1 MNHNS and CDR2 SASEGT come from the germline V gene. The germline V and J ends were trimmed by 5 bases and 9 bases, with 8 bases remaining between them. The CDR3 totals 11 residues. The CDR3 nucleotides read TGTGCCAGCAGTAGACAGTCTGAGCAGTTCTTC. As protein: CASSRQSEQFF.

In this sample, this clonotype turned up a few times. The chain uses TRBV6-5 and TRBJ2-1, with D maybe TRBD1 (6 bases). CDR3 length: 15 residues. Trimming took 6 bases from V and 0 from J, leaving 12 bases between them. The germline gives CDR1 MNHEY, CDR2 SVGAGI. The DNA of the CDR3 is TGTGCCAGCAGACCACGACAGGCCTCCTACAATGAGCAGTTCTTC. It codes for CASRPRQASYNEQFF.

This clonotype was observed many times. The chain links TRBV4-2 to TRBJ2-7; 7 bases map to TRBD1. The junction had 10 bases not matched to a gene; V was cut back by 8 bases and J by 6 bases. CDR1 and CDR2 from the germline V gene are LGHNA and YNFKEQ. The length of the CDR3 is 13 residues. For the CDR3, the DNA is TGTGCCAGCGGGGAACAGGGGCCCTTCGAGCAGTACTTC. Translated: CASGEQGPFEQYF.

This clonotype came up many times. V usage is TRBV12-3 or TRBV12-4 and J usage is TRBJ1-6; tentatively, D is TRBD1 (6 bases). This CDR3 is built from 14 residues. The V and J ends lost 6 bases and 9 bases respectively, with 15 bases between them. Here the CDR3 reads CASSRQAIGSPLHF. In nucleotides, the CDR3 is TGTGCCAGCAGCAGACAGGCAATCGGTTCACCCCTCCACTTT.

The J gene is TRBJ2-5, the V gene TRBV5-1; D gene unclear. The CDR3 runs to 13 residues. Germline CDR1 is SGHRS and CDR2 is YFSETQ. The V end lost 2 bases, the J end lost 4 bases, and 9 bases lay between the germline ends. This CDR3 reads CASSLWLGETQYF. The CDR3 coding sequence is TGCGCCAGCAGCTTATGGCTTGGAGAGACCCAGTACTTC.

In its sample, this clonotype was seen a few times. V is TRBV4-1 and J is TRBJ2-1, with D maybe TRBD1 (5 bases). The germline V gene encodes CDR1 MGHRA and CDR2 YSYEKL. The V end was cut by 5 bases, the J end by 0 bases, with 11 bases between. The CDR3 totals 15 residues. CDR3 protein: CASSGAHDSYNEQFF. The CDR3 nucleotides are TGCGCCAGCAGCGGGGCGCATGACTCCTACAATGAGCAGTTCTTC.

This clonotype was found a few times. The rearrangement uses TRBV2 and TRBJ2-7; tentative D call: TRBD1 (6 bases). In germline, CDR1 is SNHLY, CDR2 FYNNEI. This CDR3 spans 14 amino acids. Trimming took 0 bases from V and 6 from J, leaving 12 bases between them. The CDR3 DNA reads TGTGCCAGCAGTGAAGCGACCATAGGGGGCGAGCAGTACTTC. This sequence encodes CASSEATIGGEQYF.

This clonotype has a count of ten or more. CDR3 amino acids: CASSLSIRGDYGYTF. CDR3 bases: TGTGCCAGCAGTTTATCGATTAGGGGCGACTATGGCTACACCTTC. The genes are TRBV27 and TRBJ1-2, with a possible D match to TRBD1 (5 bases). The CDR3 sequence is 15 residues long. Trimming left V 0 bases short and J 3 bases short, with 11 bases between. The germline V gene has CDR1 MNHEY and CDR2 SMNVEV (reference sequence).

This clonotype was seen many times. This sequence joins TRBV11-2 and TRBJ1-4; D is ambiguous. Trimming stripped 6 bases from V and 3 bases from J, with 20 bases between. There are 17 residues in the CDR3. In germline, CDR1 is SGHAT, CDR2 FQNNGV. Written as DNA, the CDR3 is TGTGCCAGCAGGTGGATGGGAGGGTTATCCTCTAATGAAAAACTGTTTTTT. Residues: CASRWMGGLSSNEKLFF. Full variable domain (outside the CDR3, taken from reference TRBV11-2 and TRBJ1-4): EAGVAQSPRYKIIEKRQSVAFWCNPISGHATLYWYQQILGQGPKLLIQFQNNGVVDDSQLPKDRFSAERLKGVDSTLKIQPAKLEDSAVYLCASRWMGGLSSNEKLFFGSGTQLSVL.

There are many counts of this clonotype. The chain is built from TRBV20-1 and TRBJ1-6; 7 nucleotides match TRBD1. The germline V gene has CDR1 DFQATT and CDR2 SNEGSKA (reference sequence). The CDR3 runs 13 residues. V lost 6 bases, J lost 10 bases, and 9 bases stayed unmatched. The CDR3 sequence: CSAQAARGSPLHF. CDR3 bases: TGCAGTGCCCAGGCGGCCAGGGGGTCACCCCTCCACTTT.

The rearrangement joins TRBV7-8 to TRBJ2-3, with 8 nucleotides matching TRBD2. CDR3 size: 17 residues. The V segment lost 3 bases and the J segment 2 bases; nucleotides outside the gene matches: 10. Germline V CDR1 and CDR2: SGHVS, FQNEAQ. CDR3 in DNA: TGTGCCAGCAGCTTCGGGGCTAGCGGGCCTCACACAGATACGCAGTATTTT. Its translation is CASSFGASGPHTDTQYF. Drawing the rest from reference TRBV7-8 and TRBJ2-3, the complete variable domain is GAGVSQSPRYKVAKRGQDVALRCDPISGHVSLFWYQQALGQGPEFLTYFQNEAQLDKSGLPSDRFFAERPEGSVSTLKIQRTQQEDSAVYLCASSFGASGPHTDTQYFGPGTRLTVL.

This clonotype has a handful of counts. The V call is TRBV2, the J call TRBJ1-2; 8 bases are a match to TRBD1. Germline trimming cut 4 bases from V and 8 bases from J; bases unmatched to any gene: 9. Per the germline V gene, CDR1 is SNHLY and CDR2 is FYNNEI. There are 14 residues in the CDR3. CDR3 loop: CASSGDRRVTGYTF. The CDR3 nucleotides read TGTGCCAGCAGTGGGGACAGGAGGGTTACGGGCTACACCTTC.

The table lists this clonotype with many counts. The J gene is TRBJ2-1, the V gene TRBV12-5, with D perhaps TRBD2 (6 bases). This CDR3 is built from 12 residues. V was clipped by 4 bases and J by 11 bases, with 12 bases between them. Germline loops: CDR1 LGHNT, CDR2 FRNRAP. The CDR3 protein is CASGSLEGQQFF. The CDR3 DNA reads TGTGCTAGTGGTTCCCTGGAGGGGCAGCAGTTCTTC.

The chain links TRBV12-3 or TRBV12-4 to TRBJ1-4, with 10 bases fitting TRBD1. V was clipped by 8 bases and J by 8 bases; unmatched bases: 8. CDR3 length: 14 residues. The CDR3 nucleotides are TGTGCCAGCGGGGGGACAGGGGAGATCGAAAAACTGTTTTTT. Translation gives CASGGTGEIEKLFF.

This clonotype was seen ten or more times. In nucleotides, the CDR3 is TGTGCCAGCAGTCTGGAGCGGGGGGACCTCACAGATACGCAGTATTTT. Protein product: CASSLERGDLTDTQYF. The V gene is TRBV12-3 or TRBV12-4, the J gene TRBJ2-3, with 9 bases lining up with TRBD2. The CDR3 covers 16 residues. Trimming took 5 bases from V and 2 from J; bases not matched to a gene: 8.

This clonotype was detected ten times or more. The V call is TRBV24-1, the J call TRBJ2-2, with unresolved D. Germline-derived CDR1 and CDR2 are KGHDR and SFDVKD. Trimming left V 9 bases short and J 1 base short, with 5 bases between. CDR3 length: 12 residues. CDR3 region: CATRGNTGELFF. The CDR3 DNA reads TGTGCCACCCGAGGGAACACCGGGGAGCTGTTTTTT.

This clonotype was recorded many times. This chain links TRBV4-3 with TRBJ1-6, with D tentatively TRBD1 (6 bases). CDR3 length: 17 residues. The germline CDR1 and CDR2 sequences are LGHNA and YSLEER. With 1 base removed from V and 7 bases from J, the gap between germline ends came to 17 bases. CDR3 DNA sequence: TGCGCCAGCAGCCAAGTGGGGGGCCAAGGGGCCAATTCACCCCTCCACTTT. It encodes CASSQVGGQGANSPLHF.

This clonotype has only a few counts. The chain combines TRBV4-3 with TRBJ1-2, with D unresolved. V was pared by 2 bases and J by 6 bases, with 7 bases between. CDR3 length: 12 amino acids. Germline loops: CDR1 LGHNA, CDR2 YSLEER. CDR3: CASSQLGNGYTF. The CDR3 DNA reads as TGCGCCAGCAGCCAATTAGGGAATGGCTACACCTTC.